One and the same sample provided the 15 T cell receptor beta chains below, sequenced in a study of CD8 T cells in Susac syndrome. RNA amounts of 0.5 to 1 ug underwent reverse transcription with random hexamers. Each CDR3 protein is one row after TCRdb ran MiXCR on the immunoSEQ multiplex PCR reads. The sample yields around 130,000 distinct CDR3 sequences, approximately 89% seen once. The sample was CD8+ T cells from PBMCs. These TCRs come from a human donor with multiple sclerosis.

V gene TRBV7-2 combines with J gene TRBJ2-2; D is unclear. Deletions cut 5 bases from V and 6 bases from J, with 16 bases between. Germline assignment: CDR1 SGHTA and CDR2 FQGNSA. The CDR3 is 15 amino acids. CDR3 amino acids: CASSPSSSRSGELFF. DNA for the CDR3: TGTGCCAGCAGCCCATCTTCCTCTAGATCCGGGGAGCTGTTTTTT.

The chain carries TRBV30 and TRBJ1-2; no firm D call. Trimming pared 0 bases from V and 0 bases from J, leaving 11 bases between. CDR3 length: 15 residues. Germline-derived CDR1 and CDR2 are GTSNPN and SVGIG (reference sequence). DNA of the CDR3: TGTGCCTGGAGTGTTTTCCCAGGCACTAACTATGGCTACACCTTC. As protein: CAWSVFPGTNYGYTF.

The chain recombines TRBV24-1 with TRBJ2-7; maybe TRBD1 (6 bases). The CDR3 covers 13 residues. Germline V gene lookup returns CDR1 KGHDR and CDR2 SFDVKD. V lost 5 bases and J lost 5, with 12 bases in between. CDR3 sequence (DNA): TGTGCCACCAGTGCAATAGGGGGAGACGAGCAGTACTTC. Translated, it gives CATSAIGGDEQYF.

This rearrangement joins TRBV5-1 to TRBJ2-1; D is perhaps TRBD1 (5 bases). The CDR3 extends over 15 amino acids. Per germline, CDR1 SGHRS and CDR2 YFSETQ. Between the trimmed V and J ends, which lost 5 bases and 6 bases, there was a span of 18 bases. The CDR3 bases are TGCGCCAGCAGGCAGGGATCCTACACCGCCAATGAGCAGTTCTTC. Residues: CASRQGSYTANEQFF.

V gene TRBV6-1 combines with J gene TRBJ1-2; the D is unclear. The V end lost 8 bases, the J end lost 4 bases, and 11 bases lay between the germline ends. The CDR3 length is 12 residues. From germline, CDR1 is MNHNS and CDR2 SASEGT. The CDR3 loop reads CASLDGVYGYTF. As DNA, the CDR3 is TGTGCCAGCCTAGACGGCGTCTATGGCTACACCTTC.

This chain joins TRBV13 and TRBJ2-5, with a weak D call TRBD1 (6 bases). The V end was cut by 1 base, the J end by 3 bases, with 12 bases between. This CDR3 has 15 amino acids. The germline gives CDR1 PRHDT, CDR2 FYEKMQ (reference sequence). The CDR3 region is CASSLEGRGEETQYF. In nucleotides, the CDR3 is TGTGCCAGCAGCTTAGAGGGCAGGGGTGAAGAGACCCAGTACTTC. Variable domain in full (rest from reference TRBV13 and TRBJ2-5): AAGVIQSPRHLIKEKRETATLKCYPIPRHDTVYWYQQGPGQDPQFLISFYEKMQSDKGSIPDRFSAQQFSDYHSELNMSSLELGDSALYFCASSLEGRGEETQYFGPGTRLLVL.

The chain is built from TRBV20-1 and TRBJ1-1; D remains ambiguous. The V end lost 6 bases, the J end lost 1 base, and 24 bases lay between the germline ends. The CDR3 length is 17 residues. Germline V gives CDR1 DFQATT, CDR2 SNEGSKA (reference sequence). The CDR3 is CSANGRRWSLSNTEAFF. DNA for the CDR3: TGCAGTGCAAACGGGAGGAGGTGGTCACTTTCGAACACTGAAGCTTTCTTT.

This clonotype appeared a single time. The chain is built from TRBV3-1 and TRBJ2-1; D is perhaps TRBD2 (6 bases). The germline CDR1 and CDR2 sequences are LGHDT and YNNKEL (reference sequence). V lost 4 bases and J 10 bases, leaving 23 bases between the germline ends. The CDR3 runs to 16 residues. The CDR3 bases are TGTGCCAGCAGCCTCCTCATCCCCTCTTTCGGGGGAGAGCAGTTCTTC. It encodes CASSLLIPSFGGEQFF.

This chain uses TRBV5-6 with TRBJ2-3, with D perhaps matching TRBD2 (5 bases). The V end lost 4 bases, the J end lost 6 bases, and 15 bases lay between the germline ends. Germline V gene lookup returns CDR1 SGHDT and CDR2 YYEEEE. The CDR3 contains 14 residues. The CDR3 bases are TGTGCCAGCAGCCCTATAGTGGAGGAGGATACGCAGTATTTT. It specifies CASSPIVEEDTQYF.

This chain links TRBV20-1 with TRBJ2-3, with D possibly called TRBD1 or TRBD2 (5 bases each). Germline V gene sequence: CDR1 DFQATT, CDR2 SNEGSKA (reference sequence). V was clipped by 0 bases and J by 4 bases, with 17 bases between them. The CDR3 loop spans 16 amino acids. The CDR3 loop reads CSARERDRRLSDTQYF. DNA for the CDR3: TGCAGTGCTAGAGAAAGGGACCGGCGACTTTCAGATACGCAGTATTTT.

The chain's CDR3 is CASSVLRGLINEQFF. The CDR3 coding sequence is TGTGCCAGCAGTGTACTCAGGGGGCTCATCAATGAGCAGTTCTTC. V is TRBV6-1 and J is TRBJ2-1; 8 positions match TRBD1. This CDR3 is built from 15 residues. Germline V gene lookup returns CDR1 MNHNS and CDR2 SASEGT. V dropped 4 bases and J dropped 6; count of bases not matched to a gene: 8.

This sequence joins TRBV29-1 and TRBJ1-1; 7 bases agree with TRBD1. Germline lookup yields CDR1 SQVTM and CDR2 ANQGSEA. J was trimmed by 5 bases and V by 7 bases; bases with no gene match: 10. The length of the CDR3 is 13 residues. The CDR3 DNA reads TGCAGCGCCCAGGGGGGGCTGGAAACTGAAGCTTTCTTT. This codes for CSAQGGLETEAFF.

V and J are TRBV5-4 and TRBJ1-2; D is perhaps TRBD1 (6 bases). The germline CDR1 and CDR2 sequences are SGHNT and YYREEE (reference sequence). This CDR3 comprises 15 residues. Trimming removed 0 bases from V and 4 bases from J, with 13 bases in between. CDR3 protein: CASSLGREGVYGYTF. CDR3 DNA sequence: TGTGCCAGCAGCTTGGGTAGGGAGGGGGTCTATGGCTACACCTTC.

This clonotype appeared once. This chain connects TRBV27 to TRBJ2-1; no reliable D call. Germline CDR1 reads MNHEY; CDR2 reads SMNVEV (reference sequence). The V and J ends lost 5 bases and 10 bases respectively, with 9 bases between them. The CDR3 has 11 residues. This CDR3 is CASSRQLEQFF. CDR3 bases: TGTGCCAGCAGTCGTCAATTAGAGCAGTTCTTC.

This chain joins TRBV3-1 and TRBJ2-7, with TRBD2 identical over 10 bases. This CDR3 contains 14 residues. Germline lookup yields CDR1 LGHDT and CDR2 YNNKEL (reference sequence). Trimming cost V 6 bases and J 3 bases; bases outside gene matches: 5. CDR3 sequence (DNA): TGTGCCAGCAGTCTTGCTAGCGGGAGCTACGAGCAGTACTTC. Protein: CASSLASGSYEQYF.